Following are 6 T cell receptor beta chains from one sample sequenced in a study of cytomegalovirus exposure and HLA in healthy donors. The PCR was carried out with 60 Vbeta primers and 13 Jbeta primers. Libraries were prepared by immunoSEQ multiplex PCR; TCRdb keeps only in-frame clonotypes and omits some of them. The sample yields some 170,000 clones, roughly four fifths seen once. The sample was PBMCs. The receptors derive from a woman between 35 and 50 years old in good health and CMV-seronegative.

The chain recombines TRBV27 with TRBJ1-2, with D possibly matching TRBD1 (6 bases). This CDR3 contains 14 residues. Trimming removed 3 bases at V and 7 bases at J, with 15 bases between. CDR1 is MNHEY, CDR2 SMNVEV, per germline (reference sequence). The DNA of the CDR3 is TGTGCCAGCAGTTTCTCCCGACAGGATCTTGGCTACACCTTC. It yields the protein CASSFSRQDLGYTF.

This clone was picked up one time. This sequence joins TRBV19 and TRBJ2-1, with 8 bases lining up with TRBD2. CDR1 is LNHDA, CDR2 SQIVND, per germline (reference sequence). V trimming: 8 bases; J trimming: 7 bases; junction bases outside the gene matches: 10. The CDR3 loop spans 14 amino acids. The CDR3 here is CASSSGPSGNEQFF. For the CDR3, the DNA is TGTGCCAGTTCCTCAGGGCCTAGCGGGAATGAGCAGTTCTTC.

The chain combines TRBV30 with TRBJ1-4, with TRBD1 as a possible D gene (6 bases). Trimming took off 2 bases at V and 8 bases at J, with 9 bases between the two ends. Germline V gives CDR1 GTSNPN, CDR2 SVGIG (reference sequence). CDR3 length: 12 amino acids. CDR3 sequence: CAWSPGAEKLFF. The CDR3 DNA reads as TGTGCCTGGAGTCCAGGGGCGGAAAAACTGTTTTTT.

CDR3 protein: CASSLEGAYEQYF. The DNA for the CDR3 is TGTGCCAGCAGTTTAGAAGGGGCATACGAGCAGTACTTC. The genes are TRBV28 and TRBJ2-7; TRBD1 is a possible D gene (5 bases). CDR1 is MDHEN, CDR2 SYDVKM, per germline. The length of the CDR3 is 13 residues. V was clipped by 2 bases and J by 4 bases, with 9 bases between them. Drawing the rest from reference TRBV28 and TRBJ2-7, the complete variable domain is DVKVTQSSRYLVKRTGEKVFLECVQDMDHENMFWYRQDPGLGLRLIYFSYDVKMKEKGDIPEGYSVSREKKERFSLILESASTNQTSMYLCASSLEGAYEQYFGPGTRLTVT.

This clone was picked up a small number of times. CDR3 DNA: TGTGCCAGCAGCACGGGCGGGAGGGCCAGGGACACCGGGGAGCTGTTTTTT. This sequence encodes CASSTGGRARDTGELFF. The chain employs TRBV21-1 and TRBJ2-2; TRBD2 is the table's D call, not checked against the DNA. TRBV21-1 is a pseudogene. This CDR3 region has 17 residues.

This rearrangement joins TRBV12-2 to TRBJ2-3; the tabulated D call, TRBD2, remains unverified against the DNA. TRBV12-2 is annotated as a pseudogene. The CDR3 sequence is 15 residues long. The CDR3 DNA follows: TGTGCAAGTCGCTTAGGGTTTAGCGTCACAGATACGCAGTATTTT. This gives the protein CASRLGFSVTDTQYF.